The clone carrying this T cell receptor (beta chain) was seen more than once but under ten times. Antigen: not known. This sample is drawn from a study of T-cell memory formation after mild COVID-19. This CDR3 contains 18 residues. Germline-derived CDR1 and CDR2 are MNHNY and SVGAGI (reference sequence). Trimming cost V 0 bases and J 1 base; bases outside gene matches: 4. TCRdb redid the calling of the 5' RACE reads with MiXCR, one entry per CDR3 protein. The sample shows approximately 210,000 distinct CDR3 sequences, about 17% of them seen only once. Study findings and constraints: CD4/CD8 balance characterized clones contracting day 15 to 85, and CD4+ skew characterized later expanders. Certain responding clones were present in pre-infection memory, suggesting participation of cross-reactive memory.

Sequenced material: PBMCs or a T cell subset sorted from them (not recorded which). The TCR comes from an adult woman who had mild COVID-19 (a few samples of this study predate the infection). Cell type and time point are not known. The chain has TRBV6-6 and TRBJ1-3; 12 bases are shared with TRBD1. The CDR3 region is CASSYSGQGAISGNTIYF. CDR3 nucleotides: TGTGCCAGCAGTTACTCGGGACAGGGGGCGATTTCTGGAAACACCATATATTTT.